This is a list of T cell receptor beta chains from one sample in a study of OX40 agonist ivuxolimab in advanced cancers. Profiled with immunoSEQ multiplex PCR; TCRdb holds only in-frame clones, not every one. The profile shows 77,000 or so clones, 75% to 90% of them singletons. The sample was CD4+ or CD8+ T cells sorted from blood, taken in a trial of the OX40 agonist ivuxolimab. The receptor source for this set is an adult with an advanced solid tumor such as melanoma, head and neck, liver or kidney cancer. Both conserved end residues are trimmed from each CDR3. The D gene is left open where the match is weak.

cdr3_aa	cdr3_length	v_call	j_call	d_call
ASSHQRGVYNEQF	13	TRBV7-3	TRBJ2-1	TRBD2
ASSRVPVIRTGELF	14	TRBV7-2	TRBJ2-2	-
SFDRGGGYT	9	TRBV29-1	TRBJ1-2	TRBD1
ASSFTPGYQPQH	12	TRBV27	TRBJ1-5	-
ASSLDPSSNQPQH	13	TRBV5-1	TRBJ1-5	-
ASSRTSGRYNEQF	13	TRBV18	TRBJ2-1	TRBD2
ASSLDNRWTEAF	12	TRBV7-9	TRBJ1-1	-
ASSLVIRETTDTQY	14	TRBV7-6	TRBJ2-3	-
ASSPGLAYEQY	11	TRBV18	TRBJ2-7	TRBD2
ATRAYGADTQY	11	TRBV15	TRBJ2-3	-
ASSHQGSYNEQF	12	TRBV7-7	TRBJ2-1	-
ASSLGGAEYGYT	12	TRBV19	TRBJ1-2	-
ASSIGRTEAAF	11	TRBV19	TRBJ1-1	-
ASSYVPHNSPLH	12	TRBV6-1	TRBJ1-6	-
ASIRARGGSYNEQF	14	TRBV6-6	TRBJ2-1	-
ASSPGLAGVRELF	13	TRBV5-1	TRBJ2-2	TRBD2
SARTGSPEAF	10	TRBV29-1	TRBJ1-1	TRBD1
ASSWSTHLF	9	TRBV5-1	TRBJ1-1	-
ASSTTGTAIAEQY	13	TRBV14	TRBJ2-7	TRBD1
ASSVVGRGKNTGELF	15	TRBV9	TRBJ2-2	-
ASSNPSGRTDTQY	13	TRBV6-5	TRBJ2-3	TRBD2
ASRGAQTLLTGELF	14	TRBV19	TRBJ2-2	-